This T cell receptor beta chain was found in a study of T cells in Graves' hyperthyroidism and ophthalmopathy (dated by TCRdb to the late 2010s). Regarding the complete study: Peripheral blood was sampled at the time of initial diagnosis, prior to any treatment. TCR V-J signatures able to tell the groups apart were searched for in a discovery cohort of 100 patients, of whom fewer than 45 had Graves' ophthalmopathy and about 60 had stable Graves' hyperthyroidism. An independent validation cohort of around 19 hyperthyroidism patients and approximately 15 patients who later progressed to ophthalmopathy tested prospective prediction of ophthalmopathy. The roughly 100 discovery patients were randomly split 7:3 into training and test sets. In addition, the study compared T-cell repertoires in thyroid tissue and in blood from roughly 6 Graves' hyperthyroidism patients. Following sampling, methimazole starting at 30 mg daily was given to hyperthyroidism patients, and high-dose intravenous methylprednisolone was given to ophthalmopathy patients. The paper reports TCR Vbeta CDR3 sequencing of 130 to 150 peripheral blood samples: under 45 ophthalmopathy, approximately 74 hyperthyroidism and 17 progressor patients.

TCR beta CDR3 regions were amplified from RNA transcripts. A first-round RT-PCR of the TCR CDR3 used the HTBI primer set with the Qiagen OneStep RT-PCR kit. The libraries were constructed in a second round of multiplex PCR and then size-selected and purified. Libraries were sequenced paired-end with 100 bp reads on an Illumina HiSeq2000. The authors processed their data as follows. SOAPnuke was used to process the raw data, with reads discarded if the reads contained adapters or uncalled bases, had a mean Phred below 15, or lacked an exact constant-primer or identifier match. COPE v1.2.5 was used to merge the high-quality paired reads, and each unique nucleotide sequence was defined as a clonotype. Clonotypes were aligned to IMGT TRBV, TRBD and TRBJ reference segments using MiTCR v1.1. The analysis included only V-J combinations with a frequency above 0.0001, which together covered roughly 99% of the repertoires. The TCS score was defined as the ratio of F50 (clonal expansion) to E x V (chaos), calculated using BLOSUM62-based TCRdist between CDR3 peptides within each V-J. Welch's t-statistics and random forest reduced several hundred V-J features to about 12, which were used in a naive Bayes classifier (R e1071). The public reads were quality trimmed at Q25 with fastp and then assembled into clones with MiXCR by TCRdb, keeping productive beta chains. For every CDR3 protein sequence, its rows merge into one entry that carries the most common genes and DNA. The V and J calls come from TCRdb's annotation, not from the publication. The sample includes 300,000 to 450,000 distinct CDR3 sequences, with approximately 25% observed a single time. 73% of the sample comes from the top ten.

A word on this clonotype: It has no known antigen specificity. No qualities accompany the bases; no much larger clone lies one base away.

General conclusions and limits of the study: During validation, the model predicted progression to ophthalmopathy a median of about 6.3 months ahead of onset, with more than 60% sensitivity and 72.22% specificity. Sample size was not statistically predetermined, and blinding of investigators to group allocation was not performed. Most expanded thyroid clonotypes (frequency above 0.001) were also found in blood, which suggests that blood repertoires may mirror thyroid immune responses. In cross-validation, a model built on a 13 V-J signature told ophthalmopathy apart from stable hyperthyroidism with approximately 90% sensitivity and about 81% specificity, and in testing the same model reached 80%/75%.

Stable Graves' hyperthyroidism was defined as no progression to ophthalmopathy during 18 months of follow-up. Hyperthyroidism patients were newly diagnosed, with disease duration under 2 months, and aged 18 to 65 years. The study excluded patients with uncontrolled infections, other autoimmune diseases, pregnancy or lactation. Clinical symptoms, serum thyroxine and TRAb, thyroid ultrasound, and orbital computed tomography formed the basis for the diagnoses. PBMCs were isolated from roughly 10 ml of fresh peripheral blood by Ficoll-Paque density gradient centrifugation. Trizol reagent was used to extract total RNA, and RNA quality was then checked on an Agilent 2100 Bioanalyzer. From V the trimming removes 6 bases and from J it removes 1 base, while the gene matches leave 9 bases of the junction unaccounted for. Inclusive of the bounding cysteine and phenylalanine, the CDR3 is 17 residues long. Of the read, only the CDR3 DNA is kept; its 51 bases are in frame from base 1. CDR1 and CDR2 were assigned from the germline V gene as MDHEN and SYDVKM.

Sequencing was carried out using blood. The sequence derives from a man aged 50-60 years with Graves' hyperthyroidism. The chain is encoded by TRBV28 joined to TRBJ1-1, and 12 junctional nucleotides match TRBD1. CDR3 region: CASRERDRGRRNTEAFF. Read as DNA, the sequence is TGTGCCAGCAGGGAAAGGGACAGGGGGCGACGGAACACTGAAGCTTTCTTT.